These 25 T cell receptor beta chains were all obtained from the same sample, sequenced in a study of T cells after yellow fever vaccination. A single record per CDR3 protein comes from TCRdb applying MiXCR to the 5' RACE reads. The sample yields some 560,000 distinct CDR3 sequences, 15% to 20% seen once. The sequences come from PBMCs, collected 15 days after the yellow fever booster vaccination. The receptors were gathered from a man aged 30 to 45 who received the YFV17D yellow fever vaccine.

The chain employs TRBV7-9 and TRBJ2-7, with 7 bases lining up with TRBD2. Germline CDR1 is SEHNR and CDR2 is FQNEAQ (reference sequence). The CDR3 has 16 residues. J gave up 3 bases and V 3 bases, and 11 bases lay outside the gene matches. The CDR3 loop is CASSLLPTSPSYEQYF. CDR3 DNA: TGTGCCAGCAGCTTGCTCCCGACTAGCCCAAGCTACGAGCAGTACTTC.

This chain uses TRBV18 with TRBJ2-1, with unresolved D. Germline CDR1 reads KGHSH; CDR2 reads LQKENI. The ends were cut back, 2 bases at V and 10 bases at J, with 9 bases in the middle. The CDR3 covers 12 residues. Here the CDR3 DNA reads TGTGCCAGCTCACCAACTTTTGGGGAGCAGTTCTTC. Translating gives CASSPTFGEQFF.

In its sample, this clonotype was seen a few times. The CDR3 carries no conserved terminal phenylalanine or tryptophan, so it likely arises from a read error. No DNA is shown, since the ends of the CDR3 on it are uncertain; the CDR3 is the one TCRdb lists. The chain joins TRBV3-1 to TRBJ2-7. With termini counted, the CDR3 has 12 amino acids. From germline, CDR1 is LGHDT and CDR2 YNNKEL (reference sequence). Here the CDR3 reads CASSQETVADLY.

CDR3 coding DNA: TGCAGTGCTGGGGGATCTAGGGAGCAGTTCTTC. It encodes CSAGGSREQFF. The chain joins TRBV20-1 to TRBJ2-1, with D possibly called TRBD1 or TRBD2 (5 bases each). Germline V CDR1 and CDR2: DFQATT, SNEGSKA (reference sequence). V gave up 5 bases and J gave up 10 bases, with 12 bases separating them. This CDR3 spans 11 amino acids.

There are a few counts of this clonotype. For the CDR3, the DNA is TGTGCCAGCAGACCCAGGGGTCCTTCCTACAATGAGCAGTTCTTC. It specifies CASRPRGPSYNEQFF. This chain connects TRBV14 to TRBJ2-1; D may be TRBD1 (6 bases). The CDR3 runs to 15 residues. CDR1 is SGHDN, CDR2 FVKESK, per germline. V dropped 6 bases and J dropped 1 base, with 13 bases sitting between them.

This clonotype was seen ten or more times. This sequence joins TRBV7-2 and TRBJ2-1; a weak D match, TRBD1 (5 bases). Germline CDR1 is SGHTA and CDR2 is FQGNSA. The CDR3 sequence is 13 residues long. The V end lost 3 bases, the J end lost 5 bases, and 8 bases lay between the germline ends. This CDR3 reads CASSFTGDNEQFF. The CDR3 DNA reads TGTGCCAGCAGCTTCACAGGAGACAATGAGCAGTTCTTC.

This clonotype was picked up a small number of times. The chain recombines TRBV4-3 with TRBJ2-1; 7 bases align to TRBD2. V lost 0 bases to trimming and J lost 7 bases; unmatched junction nucleotides: 6. This CDR3 has 15 amino acids. The germline CDR1 and CDR2 sequences are LGHNA and YSLEER. The CDR3 coding sequence is TGCGCCAGCAGCCAAGAGAGGCTAGCGGCTAATGAGCAGTTCTTC. Translation: CASSQERLAANEQFF.

This chain connects TRBV6-2 or TRBV6-3 to TRBJ2-3, with 9 bases fitting TRBD2. Trimming cost V 6 bases and J 3 bases; bases outside gene matches: 4. The germline gives CDR1 MNHEY, CDR2 SVGEGT. This CDR3 spans 14 amino acids. CDR3 nucleotides: TGTGCCAGCAGGAGACTAGCGGTGACAGATACGCAGTATTTT. Translating gives CASRRLAVTDTQYF.

This clonotype has a handful of counts. The rearrangement uses TRBV5-1 and TRBJ2-5; the D gene could be TRBD1 or TRBD2 (5 bases each). The germline CDR1 and CDR2 sequences are SGHRS and YFSETQ. Trimming pared 7 bases from V and 2 bases from J, leaving 18 bases between. CDR3 length: 15 amino acids. As DNA, the CDR3 is TGCGCCAGCGACGAGGGGAGACGGGCACAAGAGACCCAGTACTTC. Amino acid sequence: CASDEGRRAQETQYF.

This rearrangement joins TRBV11-2 to TRBJ2-7; 10 nucleotides match TRBD2. V trimming: 7 bases; J trimming: 7 bases; junction bases outside the gene matches: 16. Looked up from germline, CDR1 is SGHAT and CDR2 is FQNNGV. The CDR3 has 16 residues. The CDR3: CASTLGALAGAEEQYF. Written as DNA, the CDR3 is TGTGCCAGCACCCTGGGGGCCCTAGCGGGAGCAGAAGAGCAGTACTTC.

The genes are TRBV6-2 or TRBV6-3 and TRBJ1-1, with TRBD1 matching over 7 bases. The V and J ends lost 4 bases and 1 base, in that order; junction bases with no gene match: 3. The germline V gene encodes CDR1 MNHEY and CDR2 SVGEGT. The CDR3 sequence is 14 residues long. CDR3 DNA: TGTGCCAGCAGTTTCGGGACAGCGAACACTGAAGCTTTCTTT. Amino acid sequence: CASSFGTANTEAFF.

This chain joins TRBV6-2 or TRBV6-3 and TRBJ2-4, with D unresolved. Germline V gene sequence: CDR1 MNHEY, CDR2 SVGEGT. The CDR3 spans 17 residues. Trimming took off 0 bases at V and 0 bases at J, with 12 bases between the two ends. CDR3 DNA: TGTGCCAGCAGTTACTCGGGCTTCTCACTAGCCAAAAACATTCAGTACTTC. It translates to CASSYSGFSLAKNIQYF.

The chain has TRBV20-1 and TRBJ2-3; D ambiguous. Trimming removed 3 bases from V and 2 bases from J, with 6 bases in between. CDR1 and CDR2 from the germline V gene are DFQATT and SNEGSKA (reference sequence). CDR3 size: 12 residues. CDR3 DNA: TGCAGTGCTAGTTTGTACACAGATACGCAGTATTTT. Its protein product is CSASLYTDTQYF.

The chain couples TRBV24-1 to TRBJ2-2, with 8 bases identical to TRBD2. V shed 5 bases and J 6 bases; nucleotides not matched to a gene: 10. This CDR3 is built from 16 residues. Germline CDR1 KGHDR, CDR2 SFDVKD. The CDR3 DNA reads as TGTGCCACCAGTGCCCGCGGTGGACTAGCAGCCGGGGAGCTGTTTTTT. Its protein product is CATSARGGLAAGELFF.

This clonotype showed up just a few times. The rearrangement links TRBV10-3 to TRBJ1-1; 11 bases match TRBD1. Germline V gene data show CDR1 as ENHRY and CDR2 as SYGVKD. The CDR3 spans 14 residues. V shed 6 bases and J 4 bases; nucleotides not matched to a gene: 4. The CDR3 spells CAIRTGTGGTEAFF. CDR3 nucleotide sequence: TGTGCCATCAGGACCGGGACAGGGGGCACTGAAGCTTTCTTT.

The gene calls are TRBV5-1 and TRBJ2-2; D remains ambiguous. Deletions cut 1 base from V and 4 bases from J, with 8 bases between. Per the germline V gene, CDR1 is SGHRS and CDR2 is YFSETQ. The CDR3 is 14 amino acids. DNA for the CDR3: TGCGCCAGCAGCTTGACCGTATCCACCGGGGAGCTGTTTTTT. Encoded protein: CASSLTVSTGELFF.

This clonotype was detected only a few times. The rearrangement links TRBV12-3 or TRBV12-4 to TRBJ2-1; 9 bases map to TRBD2. V shed 3 bases and J 9 bases; nucleotides not matched to a gene: 3. The CDR3 is 13 amino acids. CDR3 region: CASSLGGRGEQFF. In nucleotides, the CDR3 is TGTGCCAGCAGTTTGGGCGGGAGGGGTGAGCAGTTCTTC.

In this sample, this clonotype turned up a few times. The V gene is TRBV24-1, the J gene TRBJ2-1; D remains ambiguous. The V end lost 3 bases, the J end lost 5 bases, and 16 bases lay between the germline ends. The CDR3 extends over 16 amino acids. Per the germline V gene, CDR1 is KGHDR and CDR2 is SFDVKD. CDR3 nucleotide sequence: TGTGCCACCAGTGATCCCGGACGTACTACAAACAATGAGCAGTTCTTC. Residues: CATSDPGRTTNNEQFF.

The rearrangement joins TRBV29-1 to TRBJ2-1, with TRBD1 matching 9 bases. CDR1 and CDR2 from the germline V gene are SQVTM and ANQGSEA. V was clipped by 6 bases and J by 0 bases; unmatched bases: 6. This CDR3 is 15 amino acids long. The CDR3: CSVPKDRGSYNEQFF. CDR3 sequence (DNA): TGCAGCGTCCCTAAGGACAGGGGCTCCTACAATGAGCAGTTCTTC.

This clonotype was seen only a few times. The chain combines TRBV5-1 with TRBJ2-2; 12 nucleotides agree with TRBD2. The CDR3 covers 17 residues. The V gene's germline CDR1 is SGHRS and CDR2 YFSETQ. Germline trimming cut 4 bases from V and 0 bases from J; bases unmatched to any gene: 4. CDR3 protein: CASSTTSGRTNTGELFF. The CDR3, as DNA: TGCGCCAGCAGCACTACTAGCGGGAGGACGAACACCGGGGAGCTGTTTTTT.

This clonotype was counted between two and nine times. The chain links TRBV5-1 to TRBJ2-7, with D possibly being TRBD2 (6 bases). V gave up 4 bases and J gave up 4 bases, with 21 bases separating them. This CDR3 is built from 16 residues. Germline CDR1 SGHRS, CDR2 YFSETQ. The CDR3 DNA reads as TGCGCCAGCAGCCTTGGTTTGGGACTCAACATGTACGAGCAGTACTTC. This encodes CASSLGLGLNMYEQYF.

This clonotype was observed many times. The chain links TRBV12-3 or TRBV12-4 to TRBJ2-7; 7 bases agree with TRBD1. V shed 5 bases, J shed 3 bases, and the junction held 10 bases outside the gene matches. This CDR3 region has 15 residues. The CDR3: CASSPTGVEYYEQYF. The DNA for the CDR3 is TGTGCCAGCAGTCCTACAGGGGTGGAGTACTACGAGCAGTACTTC.

The rearrangement uses TRBV18 and TRBJ1-5; D perhaps matches TRBD1 (5 bases). There are 17 residues in the CDR3. V lost 3 bases and J 5 bases, leaving 20 bases between the germline ends. Germline CDR1 is KGHSH and CDR2 is LQKENI. DNA for the CDR3: TGTGCCAGCTCACCGGCCGCACAGCAGGGATGGGATCAGCCCCAGCATTTT. Its translation: CASSPAAQQGWDQPQHF.

This clonotype came up a few times. This rearrangement joins TRBV5-1 to TRBJ2-5, with D perhaps TRBD2 (5 bases). Trimming shortened V by 7 bases and J by 5 bases, and 9 bases separated the two germline ends. This CDR3 contains 11 residues. The germline V gene encodes CDR1 SGHRS and CDR2 YFSETQ. DNA of the CDR3: TGCGCCAGCTCTGGGAGTGAGACCCAGTACTTC. Translating it yields CASSGSETQYF.

This clonotype was observed a few times. V gene TRBV20-1 combines with J gene TRBJ2-2, with D unresolved. The CDR3 loop spans 13 amino acids. V was trimmed by 2 bases and J by 6 bases, leaving 10 bases between them. Germline V lookup: CDR1 DFQATT, CDR2 SNEGSKA (reference sequence). As DNA, the CDR3 is TGCAGTGCTAGAATAGGAACCCCCGGGGAGCTGTTTTTT. Translated: CSARIGTPGELFF.